This is a list of T cell receptor beta chains from one sample in a study of T cells in Graves' hyperthyroidism and ophthalmopathy. Each CDR3 protein gets one entry after TCRdb re-called the multiplex PCR reads with MiXCR. The top ten clones hold approximately 3.4% of a sample with about 59,000 distinct CDR3 sequences, roughly 50% of them seen once. Sequencing was done on a sample of blood. These receptors came from a woman aged 60-70 years with Graves' ophthalmopathy. CDR3s include the opening cysteine and the closing phenylalanine or tryptophan. The order of the fields is J gene, V gene, CDR3 protein.

TRBJ2-1,TRBV5-1,CASSFGAYNEQFF
TRBJ1-5,TRBV7-6,CASSLAGYTGLAVLAEETQHF
TRBJ2-7,TRBV6-2/TRBV6-3,CASRNAGTYEQYF
TRBJ2-7,TRBV5-1,CASSYGQNYEQYF
TRBJ1-1,TRBV6-5,CASSTTGLGNTEAFF
TRBJ1-1,TRBV20-1,CSAREPRENTEAFF
TRBJ2-1,TRBV7-3,CASSLRGGPVQSYNEQFF
TRBJ2-1,TRBV20-1,CSAGGAYNEQFF
TRBJ1-1,TRBV6-1,CASGTGQDGNTEASF
TRBJ1-5,TRBV10-1,CAREELRAVLRAGHQHF
TRBJ1-3,TRBV2,CASSQGLNTIYF
TRBJ1-6,TRBV20-1,CSARARGSYNSPLHF
TRBJ1-5,TRBV20-1,CSATGRGFEQQHF
TRBJ2-1,TRBV6-4,CASNRLGVYNEQFF
TRBJ2-1,TRBV2,CASSEGGSATNEQFF
TRBJ2-1,TRBV7-2,CASSPRRAGEASEQFF
TRBJ2-7,TRBV11-2,CASSQVYDLAYEQYF
TRBJ1-4,TRBV9,CASSVGAGVGEKLFF
TRBJ1-2,TRBV6-5,CASSQTANYGYTF
TRBJ2-1,TRBV7-2,CASSLTWQANEQFF
TRBJ2-5,TRBV5-6,CASSLEGTSGRAGETQYF
TRBJ2-3,TRBV2,CASTLESVGADTQYF
TRBJ1-4,TRBV10-3,CAQAGGHGNEKLFF
TRBJ1-1,TRBV7-3,CASSLLGSEAFF
TRBJ1-1,TRBV5-1,CASSSGKDTEAFF
TRBJ2-3,TRBV11-2,CASSPQTSGFTDTQYF
TRBJ1-1,TRBV9,CASNVGQGGTEACF
TRBJ2-3,TRBV12-3/TRBV12-4,CASSWTVRTDTQYF
TRBJ1-5,TRBV7-2,CASSLDSGGEPQHF
TRBJ1-6,TRBV20-1,CSARDGDQTYNSPLHF
TRBJ1-5,TRBV7-9,CASTLGTGTGNQPQHF
TRBJ1-3,TRBV7-8,CASTPGNTIYF
TRBJ2-5,TRBV12-3/TRBV12-4,CASSFGLRGTQYF
TRBJ1-5,TRBV29-1,CSAGQRQGQPQHF
TRBJ2-1,TRBV10-3,CAIKDYYEQFF
TRBJ2-1,TRBV24-1,CASSPSAGGNEQFF
TRBJ1-6,TRBV6-6,CASSYSGEDSSPLHF
TRBJ1-6,TRBV11-2,CAGSLDHTSRALHF
TRBJ1-1,TRBV29-1,CSVAGTGSLDTEAFF
TRBJ2-1,TRBV5-5,CASSLAGVNEQFF
TRBJ1-2,TRBV24-1,CATSDLAAGGYTF
TRBJ1-2,TRBV13,CASSLDRRGRRYYGYTF
TRBJ2-1,TRBV9,CVSSGAGGVLVQFF
TRBJ2-1,TRBV4-1,CASSQGTGGPHNEQFF
TRBJ2-2,TRBV19,CASSIRARAGTGELFF
TRBJ2-7,TRBV29-1,CSSPGTSPYEQYF
TRBJ2-1,TRBV20-1,CSALGTSGIDEQFF
TRBJ1-1,TRBV9,CASSVTTNTEAFF
TRBJ2-1,TRBV19,CASSIPQSSYNEQFF
TRBJ2-7,TRBV20-1,CSARWDREYEQYF
TRBJ2-3,TRBV20-1,CSAGLGVAGDTQYF
TRBJ2-3,TRBV7-2,CASSPGGGYNEQYF
TRBJ2-2,TRBV28,CASSFLGYTGELFF
TRBJ2-6,TRBV20-1,CSASTGSPGANVLTF
TRBJ2-7,TRBV9,CASSVATGGYEQYF
TRBJ2-3,TRBV4-3,CASSQVYGQASTDTQYF
TRBJ2-1,TRBV2,CASSEALLEGHYNEQFF
TRBJ1-1,TRBV7-8,CASSSYRQGVTEAFF
TRBJ1-2,TRBV2,CASSRGIGGYTF